This note documents a single T cell receptor (beta chain) sequence. Its antigen is unknown. Naive CD8 cells comprised CD45RO-negative, CCR7-positively selected cells, excluding terminally differentiated effector memory CD45RA+ cells. This entry is derived from a study of shared clonotypes between healthy human individuals. Regarding the study as a whole: Clonotypes shared by all four donors outscored non-shared clonotypes in generation probability. Donor clonotype sharing was expected to depend on sequencing depth. The naive CD4 repertoires of several donors were compared, and approximately 4.5% of clonotypes were shared.

The CDR3 length is 15 residues. Germline lookup yields CDR1 SGHTA and CDR2 FQGNSA. The ends were cut back, 2 bases at V and 0 bases at J, with 8 bases in the middle. Every immunoSEQ plate was one replicate of a subset's evenly spread DNA. Profiling relied on immunoSEQ multiplex PCR, and the TCRdb table lists in-frame clones only, not all of them. The sample records 750,000 to 1,000,000 clones, over 90% being singletons. The material sequenced was naive CD8+ T cells sorted from blood. The chain is built from TRBV7-2 and TRBJ1-5; D unclear. This clonotype originated in a man aged 30 to 39 in good health. In DNA, the CDR3 is TGTGCCAGCAGCTTACGGGTTAATAGCAATCAGCCCCAGCATTTT. Encoded protein: CASSLRVNSNQPQHF.